A single sample is the source of the 10 T cell receptor beta chains below, sequenced in a study of cytotoxic CD8 clonotypes in ibrutinib-treated CLL. The data were produced by immunoSEQ multiplex PCR, yet TCRdb's version contains in-frame clones alone and is incomplete. The table has around 250,000 clones, roughly 74% seen once. The sample was PBMCs, taken after 24 months of ibrutinib treatment. These receptors were obtained from a human donor with chronic lymphocytic leukemia.

This clone was seen more than once but under ten times. The rearrangement joins TRBV9 to TRBJ2-7, with a tentative D call TRBD2 (6 bases). This CDR3 has 14 residues. From germline, CDR1 is SGDLS and CDR2 YYNGEE. V lost 2 bases and J lost 2, with 11 bases in between. The CDR3 sequence is CASSVEGSTYEQYF. CDR3 nucleotide sequence: TGTGCCAGCAGCGTGGAGGGGTCTACCTACGAGCAGTACTTC.

The chain recombines TRBV9 with TRBJ2-2, with unresolved D. CDR1 SGDLS and CDR2 YYNGEE come from the germline V gene. The CDR3 has 12 residues. V lost 5 bases and J lost 4, with 6 bases in between. CDR3 sequence reads: CASRDGTGELFF. CDR3 bases: TGTGCCAGCAGGGACGGCACCGGGGAGCTGTTTTTT.

This chain links TRBV28 with TRBJ2-3, with 7 bases that match TRBD1. V lost 6 bases, J lost 2 bases, and 8 bases stayed unmatched. The germline V gene has CDR1 MDHEN and CDR2 SYDVKM. CDR3 length: 15 amino acids. Here the CDR3 reads CASSLTGWATDTQYF. The CDR3 DNA reads TGTGCCAGCAGCTTGACAGGGTGGGCCACAGATACGCAGTATTTT.

The chain is built from TRBV28 and TRBJ2-3; D is undetermined. The germline V gene has CDR1 MDHEN and CDR2 SYDVKM. Trimming removed 6 bases from V and 6 bases from J, with 16 bases in between. The CDR3 runs 14 residues. The CDR3 is CASSPQATVDTQYF. As DNA, the CDR3 is TGTGCCAGCAGCCCCCAAGCTACGGTTGATACGCAGTATTTT.

This clone was seen a few times. The chain joins TRBV4-2 to TRBJ1-5; D is unresolved. Germline CDR1 LGHNA, CDR2 YNFKEQ. V dropped 1 base and J dropped 6 bases, with 7 bases sitting between them. The CDR3 sequence is 13 residues long. CDR3 coding DNA: TGTGCCAGCAGCCAAGGGCCAGGTCAGCCCCAGCATTTT. Translating it yields CASSQGPGQPQHF.

The chain links TRBV5-1 to TRBJ2-7, with 9 nucleotides matching TRBD2. V trimming: 2 bases; J trimming: 1 base; junction bases outside the gene matches: 4. CDR3 length equals 15 residues. Germline assignment: CDR1 SGHRS and CDR2 YFSETQ. CDR3 DNA sequence: TGCGCCAGCAGCTTATTAGCGGGAGTTTCCTACGAGCAGTACTTC. This sequence encodes CASSLLAGVSYEQYF.

This sequence joins TRBV18 and TRBJ1-3; D not resolved. Germline CDR1 reads KGHSH; CDR2 reads LQKENI. The V and J ends lost 0 bases and 5 bases respectively, with 8 bases between them. There are 14 residues in the CDR3. CDR3 nucleotides: TGTGCCAGCTCACCACCGGCCTTGAGAAACACCATATATTTT. It specifies CASSPPALRNTIYF.

This clone was found a few times. The chain employs TRBV2 and TRBJ1-5; D is unresolved. V lost 7 bases and J lost 6, with 13 bases in between. Germline V CDR1 and CDR2: SNHLY, FYNNEI. The CDR3 sequence is 13 residues long. The CDR3 region has the DNA TGTGCCAGCATTGCAGGCACGGGTCAGCCCCAGCATTTT. It encodes CASIAGTGQPQHF.

Comment on this clone: The same CDR3 can be traced to other DNA sequences in this sample. The chain uses TRBV9 and TRBJ2-2; D remains ambiguous. The CDR3 sequence is 13 residues long. V was clipped by 0 bases and J by 4 bases, with 4 bases between them. Germline values: CDR1 SGDLS, CDR2 YYNGEE. The chain's CDR3 is CASSVGGTGELFF. The CDR3 DNA is TGTGCCAGCAGCGTAGGGGGCACCGGGGAGCTGTTTTTT.

The gene calls are TRBV29-1 and TRBJ2-7; 9 bases map to TRBD1. The CDR3 is 13 residues long. Germline CDR1 SQVTM, CDR2 ANQGSEA. V shed 4 bases, J shed 2 bases, and the junction held 3 bases outside the gene matches. CDR3 sequence (DNA): TGCAGCGTTGTAGGACAGGGGCCCTACGAGCAGTACTTC. Translating it yields CSVVGQGPYEQYF.